Listed below are T cell receptor beta chains from one sample, sequenced in a study of blood T cell repertoires in COVID-19. The method was immunoSEQ multiplex PCR; TCRdb's version includes in-frame clones alone and lacks a portion of them. Of about 220,000 clones in the sample, 70% to 85% were seen once. The sequenced sample consisted of PBMCs or T cells enriched from blood (not recorded which). These receptors all stem from a woman aged 55 to 70 who had recovered from COVID-19. CDR3s include the opening cysteine and the closing phenylalanine or tryptophan. A D gene is named only where the DNA matches it firmly. Only part of the rows carry a size: once, few, many, or a class if the clone is expanded.

-,TRBV5-8,TRBJ1-5,-,TGTGCCAGCAGATATCGGGGGAGCAATCAGCCCCAGCATTTT,CASRYRGSNQPQHF
-,TRBV6-1,TRBJ1-3,-,TGTGCCAGCAGTGACAGGGCTGCTGGAAACACCATATATTTT,CASSDRAAGNTIYF
-,TRBV3-1/TRBV3-2,TRBJ2-7,TRBD2,TGTGCCAGCAGCCACACTAGCGGGGGGAAAATCTACGAGCAGTACTTC,CASSHTSGGKIYEQYF
-,TRBV19,TRBJ2-7,TRBD2,TGTGCCAGGTCAAGCGGGGGTGTCTGTTACGAGCAGTACTTC,CARSSGGVCYEQYF
few,TRBV7-9,TRBJ2-2,-,TGTGCCAGCAGCCGGCGGGGGCTAGCGAACACCGGGGAGCTGTTTTTT,CASSRRGLANTGELFF
-,TRBV5-1,TRBJ1-2,-,TGCGCCAGCAGTTTTAGTGCTTCGGAGGGCTACACCTTC,CASSFSASEGYTF
-,TRBV4-2,TRBJ2-2,-,TGTGCCAGCAGCCCAGGCGCGGGGGCGTACACCGGGGAGCTGTTTTTT,CASSPGAGAYTGELFF
-,TRBV24-1,TRBJ2-7,-,TGTGCCACCAGTGATAGGGGCTCCTACGAGCAGTACTTC,CATSDRGSYEQYF
-,TRBV11-2,TRBJ2-2,-,TGTGCCAGCAGCTTAAACAGTCCGAACACCGGGGAGCTGTTTTTT,CASSLNSPNTGELFF
few,TRBV5-1,TRBJ1-6,-,TGCGCCAGCAGCGATAGGCCGGGAAGGGACACCCTCCACTTT,CASSDRPGRDTLHF
once,TRBV18,TRBJ2-1,-,TGTGCCAGCTCACCCCGTGTAACCTACAATGAGCAGTTCTTC,CASSPRVTYNEQFF
-,TRBV2,TRBJ2-5,-,TGTGCCAGCAGATTCTCCAGCGACCAAGAGACCCAGTACTTC,CASRFSSDQETQYF
-,TRBV5-1,TRBJ2-2,TRBD2,TGCGCCAGCAGCTTACGGGGGGACGACACCGGGGAGCTGTTTTTT,CASSLRGDDTGELFF
-,TRBV23-1,TRBJ1-2,-,TGCGCCAGCAGTCCCCCCGGGGGACGCACAAGGAATGGCTACACCTTC,CASSPPGGRTRNGYTF
-,TRBV2,TRBJ2-5,TRBD2,TGTGCCAGCAGTGGGTCTAGCGGGAGGGAGACCCAGTACTTC,CASSGSSGRETQYF
-,TRBV7-6,TRBJ1-2,TRBD1,TGTGCCAGCAGCGCCCGACAGGGGGGCAGCTATGGCTACACCTTC,CASSARQGGSYGYTF
-,TRBV19,TRBJ1-6,TRBD1,TGTGCCAGTAGTTCGTCCGGGACAGGTCAGTCTACCCTCCACTTT,CASSSSGTGQSTLHF
-,TRBV7-2,TRBJ1-4,-,TGTGCCAGCAGCTCCACCCTAAGCGGGAATAATGAAAAACTGTTTTTT,CASSSTLSGNNEKLFF
-,TRBV7-2,TRBJ1-2,-,TGTGCCAGCAGCTTGAGGGACAACTTGTATGGCTACACCTTC,CASSLRDNLYGYTF
-,TRBV4-1,TRBJ2-7,-,TGCGCCAGCAGCCTACAAGAGGTTGGGCAGGGTAAGGGCGAGCAGTACTTC,CASSLQEVGQGKGEQYF